A selection of T cell receptor beta chains follows, all from one sample in a study of T-cell reconstitution after alpha-beta-depleted transplantation in children. TCRdb used MiXCR to reprocess the PCR reads, holding one entry per CDR3 protein. The sample has about 97,000 distinct CDR3 sequences, about 6% seen once. The specimen was PBMCs, mostly from graft donor cells, collected 60 days after TCRalphabeta/CD19-depleted stem cell transplant. The origin of the receptors is a female patient aged 2-15 years who had a stem cell transplant for Fanconi anemia, so the T cells may come from the graft donor. Both conserved end residues are part of each CDR3. D genes are given only for firm matches. Clone size is stated in some rows and not others, as once, few, many or a class when expanded.

CDR3aa	CDR3nt	v_gene	j_gene	d_gene	abundance
CASSEYFPRQGTYEQYF	TGTGCCAGCAGTGAATACTTCCCGAGACAGGGGACCTACGAGCAGTACTTC	TRBV25-1	TRBJ2-7	TRBD1	many
CATSEGGQGYTEAFF	TGTGCCACCAGTGAAGGGGGACAGGGGTACACTGAAGCTTTCTTT	TRBV24-1	TRBJ1-1	TRBD1	few
CASRPATYTDTQYF	TGTGCCAGCAGGCCTGCAACATACACAGATACGCAGTATTTT	TRBV12-3/TRBV12-4	TRBJ2-3	-	many
CSARDRREGTDTQYF	TGCAGTGCTAGAGATAGGAGGGAGGGCACAGATACGCAGTATTTT	TRBV20-1	TRBJ2-3	-	few
CASSFLATGELFF	TGTGCCAGCAGTTTCTTGGCCACCGGGGAGCTGTTTTTT	TRBV28	TRBJ2-2	-	many
CSASGQGPTDTQYF	TGCAGCGCTTCGGGACAGGGCCCCACAGATACGCAGTATTTT	TRBV29-1	TRBJ2-3	TRBD1	many
CASSPTPVHDYGYTF	TGTGCCAGCAGCCCGACCCCCGTTCATGACTATGGCTACACCTTC	TRBV12-3/TRBV12-4	TRBJ1-2	-	many
CASSFLGTRSSYEQYF	TGCGCCAGCAGCTTCCTTGGTACGAGAAGCTCCTACGAGCAGTACTTC	TRBV5-1	TRBJ2-7	-	many
CASSYPGSGNEKLFF	TGTGCCAGCAGTTACCCCGGGTCCGGTAATGAAAAACTGTTTTTT	TRBV6-5	TRBJ1-4	-	many
CASSLMGGQETQYF	TGTGCCAGCAGTTTAATGGGCGGTCAAGAGACCCAGTACTTC	TRBV27	TRBJ2-5	-	many
CASSQSGTLGTQYF	TGTGCCAGCAGCCAATCCGGGACCTTGGGGACGCAGTATTTT	TRBV3-1	TRBJ2-3	-	-
CASSLQQGMGGYTF	TGTGCCAGCAGCTTACAACAGGGGATGGGTGGCTACACCTTC	TRBV7-2	TRBJ1-2	TRBD1	many
CTSCGANRDSFDEEQFF	TGTACCAGCTGCGGGGCCAACAGAGACTCCTTTGATGAGGAGCAGTTCTTC	TRBV12-3/TRBV12-4	TRBJ2-1	-	once
CASSMDRVSNQPQHF	TGTGCCAGTAGTATGGACAGGGTAAGCAATCAGCCCCAGCATTTT	TRBV19	TRBJ1-5	TRBD1	-
CACTACEQYF	TGTGCCTGTACCGCTTGCGAGCAGTACTTC	TRBV30	TRBJ2-7	-	few
CASSSTFLTAQYF	TGTGCCAGCAGCTCCACGTTTCTCACGGCGCAGTATTTT	TRBV7-2	TRBJ2-3	-	-
CASSLPPSGGADTQYF	TGTGCCAGCAGTTTACCGCCTAGCGGGGGAGCAGATACGCAGTATTTT	TRBV28	TRBJ2-3	TRBD2	few
CAISESDTTYEQYF	TGTGCCATCAGTGAGTCTGACACGACCTACGAGCAGTACTTC	TRBV10-3	TRBJ2-7	-	many
CASRWTSGNTGELFF	TGTGCCAGCAGGTGGACTAGCGGAAACACCGGGGAGCTGTTTTTT	TRBV2	TRBJ2-2	TRBD2	many
CASSLALAGDEQYF	TGTGCCAGCAGTTTGGCGCTAGCGGGGGACGAGCAGTACTTC	TRBV12-3/TRBV12-4	TRBJ2-7	TRBD2	medium-sized
CSARDRGRETQYF	TGCAGTGCTAGGGACAGGGGGCGAGAGACCCAGTACTTC	TRBV20-1	TRBJ2-5	TRBD1	many
CASYRGTNTGELFF	TGCGCCAGCTACAGGGGGACGAACACCGGGGAGCTGTTTTTT	TRBV5-1	TRBJ2-2	TRBD1	-
CASTHRAGVTPDTQYF	TGTGCCAGCACCCATCGAGCGGGAGTTACGCCAGATACGCAGTATTTT	TRBV3-1	TRBJ2-3	TRBD2	many
CRVAGGREQFF	TGCAGAGTAGCGGGAGGTCGTGAGCAGTTCTTC	TRBV29-1	TRBJ2-1	TRBD2	many
CASSSSPGQGGSYEQYF	TGTGCCAGCAGCTCCTCCCCCGGACAGGGCGGCTCCTACGAGCAGTACTTC	TRBV7-9	TRBJ2-7	TRBD1	-
CSVEQGAKNIQYF	TGCAGCGTTGAGCAGGGGGCGAAAAACATTCAGTACTTC	TRBV29-1	TRBJ2-4	TRBD1	few
CASSLGDLVFTDTQYF	TGTGCCAGCAGCTTAGGGGACCTCGTATTCACAGATACGCAGTATTTT	TRBV7-9	TRBJ2-3	-	-
CSVGGSSGGSSTDTQYF	TGCAGCGTTGGGGGATCTAGCGGGGGATCAAGCACAGATACGCAGTATTTT	TRBV29-1	TRBJ2-3	TRBD2	many
CAWSVWGGLYEQYF	TGTGCCTGGAGTGTCTGGGGGGGCCTCTACGAGCAGTACTTC	TRBV30	TRBJ2-7	-	-
CASSVGQGEETQYF	TGTGCCAGCAGCGTCGGACAGGGTGAAGAGACCCAGTACTTC	TRBV7-9	TRBJ2-5	TRBD1	many
CASRSTGRDIQYF	TGCGCCAGCAGGAGCACAGGGAGGGACATTCAGTACTTC	TRBV5-1	TRBJ2-4	-	few
CASSLELAAYEQYF	TGTGCCAGCAGCTTGGAACTAGCGGCCTACGAGCAGTACTTC	TRBV5-5	TRBJ2-7	TRBD2	many
CASSTSANTGELFF	TGCGCCAGCAGTACTAGCGCGAACACCGGGGAGCTGTTTTTT	TRBV4-1	TRBJ2-2	TRBD2	many
CSVDPPDILETQYF	TGCAGCGTTGACCCGCCGGACATTTTAGAGACCCAGTACTTC	TRBV29-1	TRBJ2-5	-	many
CSAIFAESSTDTQYF	TGCAGTGCTATCTTCGCAGAATCTAGCACAGATACGCAGTATTTT	TRBV20-1	TRBJ2-3	-	many
CSARDTTKQFF	TGCAGTGCTAGAGATACCACCAAGCAGTTCTTC	TRBV20-1	TRBJ2-1	-	few
CASSEGQGVGELFF	TGTGCCAGCAGTGAAGGCCAGGGGGTCGGGGAGCTGTTTTTT	TRBV2	TRBJ2-2	TRBD1	-
CASSPGAGKREFTGELFF	TGCGCCAGCAGCCCTGGGGCTGGGAAGCGGGAGTTCACCGGGGAGCTGTTTTTT	TRBV4-1	TRBJ2-2	TRBD2	many
CASSQGIGGRKNNEQFF	TGTGCCAGCAGCCAAGGGATTGGCGGGCGTAAAAACAATGAGCAGTTCTTC	TRBV3-1	TRBJ2-1	-	many
CSASSAGGPLFYEQYF	TGCAGTGCTAGCTCAGCGGGAGGGCCGCTTTTCTACGAGCAGTACTTC	TRBV20-1	TRBJ2-7	TRBD2	many
CASSSAAGTGNYEQYF	TGTGCCAGCAGCTCCGCCGCCGGGACAGGAAATTACGAGCAGTACTTC	TRBV7-2	TRBJ2-7	TRBD1	few
CASSYTNTDTQYF	TGTGCCAGCAGTTACACCAACACAGATACGCAGTATTTT	TRBV6-6	TRBJ2-3	-	many
CASSQRGRADNYGYTF	TGTGCCAGCAGCCAAAGGGGTCGGGCAGACAACTATGGCTACACCTTC	TRBV4-2	TRBJ1-2	-	-
CASSLGGFEAFF	TGTGCCAGCAGCTTGGGCGGTTTTGAAGCTTTCTTT	TRBV5-5	TRBJ1-1	-	-
CASSPSGLAGGGNEQFF	TGTGCCAGTAGTCCCTCGGGACTAGCGGGAGGAGGCAATGAGCAGTTCTTC	TRBV19	TRBJ2-1	TRBD2	many
CASSSGTGNTIYF	TGCGCCAGCAGCTCAGGGACTGGAAACACCATATATTTT	TRBV5-1	TRBJ1-3	-	-
CASSQDGRLAGHQETQYF	TGTGCCAGCAGCCAAGACGGTCGGCTAGCGGGGCACCAAGAGACCCAGTACTTC	TRBV4-2	TRBJ2-5	TRBD2	few
CASGLLAGGTDTQYF	TGTGCCAGCGGTCTTCTAGCGGGAGGCACAGATACGCAGTATTTT	TRBV9	TRBJ2-3	TRBD2	many
CASSPRLADTQYF	TGTGCCAGCAGCCCCCGACTAGCGGATACGCAGTATTTT	TRBV14	TRBJ2-3	TRBD2	many
CASTNHTGGVDEQYF	TGTGCCAGCACCAACCACACAGGGGGCGTCGACGAGCAGTACTTC	TRBV3-1	TRBJ2-7	TRBD1	few